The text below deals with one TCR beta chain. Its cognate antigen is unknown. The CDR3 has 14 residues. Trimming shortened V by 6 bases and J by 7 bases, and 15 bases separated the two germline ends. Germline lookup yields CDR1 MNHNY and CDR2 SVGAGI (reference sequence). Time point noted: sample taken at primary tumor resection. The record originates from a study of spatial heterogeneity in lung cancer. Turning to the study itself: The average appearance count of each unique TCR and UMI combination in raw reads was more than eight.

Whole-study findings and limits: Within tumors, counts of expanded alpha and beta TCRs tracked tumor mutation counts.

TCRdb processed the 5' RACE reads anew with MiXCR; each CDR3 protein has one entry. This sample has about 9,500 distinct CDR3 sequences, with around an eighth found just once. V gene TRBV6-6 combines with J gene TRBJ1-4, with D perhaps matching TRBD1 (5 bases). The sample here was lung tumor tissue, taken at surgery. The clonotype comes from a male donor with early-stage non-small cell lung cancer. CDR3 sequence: CASRPPGVSEKLFF. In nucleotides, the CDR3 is TGTGCCAGCAGGCCCCCGGGGGTATCTGAAAAACTGTTTTTT.